This TCR beta chain was identified in a study of T cells in Graves' hyperthyroidism and ophthalmopathy. V was pared by 6 bases and J by 2 bases, with 19 bases between. Germline V gene lookup returns CDR1 SNHLY and CDR2 FYNNEI. This CDR3 comprises 16 residues. This clonotype was detected only a few times. Template material for amplifying TCR beta CDR3 regions consisted of RNA transcripts. With the HTBI primer set, the TCR CDR3 went through a first round of RT-PCR. TCRdb fed the multiplex PCR reads into MiXCR, producing one record per CDR3 protein. The table has just over 550,000 distinct CDR3 sequences, roughly 50% seen once; the top ten hold 8.2%.

The receptor's source is a woman aged 18-35 years with Graves' hyperthyroidism. The chain links TRBV2 to TRBJ1-1; D remains ambiguous. Sequencing was done on a sample of peripheral blood or thyroid tissue (not recorded which). The CDR3 DNA sequence: TGTGCCAGCAGCGTTGCCGACTTGTACACAAACACTGAAGCTTTCTTT. Encoded protein: CASSVADLYTNTEAFF. The variable domain in full, with the rest retrieved from reference TRBV2 and TRBJ1-1, is EPEVTQTPSHQVTQMGQEVILRCVPISNHLYFYWYRQILGQKVEFLVSFYNNEISEKSEIFDDQFSVERPDGSNFTLKIRSTKLEDSAMYFCASSVADLYTNTEAFFGQGTRLTVV.